The 29 T cell receptor beta chains given below trace back to one sample, sequenced in a study of blood T cell repertoires in COVID-19. The table came from immunoSEQ multiplex PCR; TCRdb's copy has only in-frame clones and leaves some out. The sample holds about 200,000 clones; over 75% are singletons and the top ten take roughly 14%. The material sequenced was peripheral blood. Receptors were obtained from a man between 50 and 59 years old who had recovered from COVID-19.

This clone was detected a few times. The chain couples TRBV10-3 to TRBJ2-2, with D maybe TRBD2 (5 bases). Trimming took off 6 bases at V and 0 bases at J, with 17 bases between the two ends. CDR1 ENHRY and CDR2 SYGVKD come from the germline V gene. The CDR3 is 17 residues long. Here the CDR3 reads CAIRLTRTATNTGELFF. The CDR3 DNA reads TGTGCCATCAGATTGACCCGGACTGCCACGAACACCGGGGAGCTGTTTTTT.

V is TRBV29-1 and J is TRBJ1-4; D not resolved. Trimming left V 3 bases short and J 5 bases short, with 13 bases between. This CDR3 spans 14 amino acids. Per the germline V gene, CDR1 is SQVTM and CDR2 is ANQGSEA. Here the CDR3 reads CSVEEGGFNEKLFF. CDR3 DNA: TGCAGCGTTGAGGAGGGTGGGTTCAATGAAAAACTGTTTTTT. Supplemented by reference TRBV29-1 and TRBJ1-4, the full variable domain reads SAVISQKPSRDICQRGTSLTIQCQVDSQVTMMFWYRQQPGQSLTLIATANQGSEATYESGFVIDKFPISRPNLTFSTLTVSNMSPEDSSIYLCSVEEGGFNEKLFFGSGTQLSVL.

This chain links TRBV30 with TRBJ2-3; 7 positions match TRBD2. CDR1 and CDR2 from the germline V gene are GTSNPN and SVGIG (reference sequence). The CDR3 totals 17 residues. The J segment lost 1 base and the V segment lost 5 bases, leaving 15 bases of the junction unmatched. The CDR3 DNA reads as TGTGCCTGGGGGGAGGGGATCAGATCGTTAGGCACAGATACGCAGTATTTT. Its protein product is CAWGEGIRSLGTDTQYF.

This CDR3 is CASSKGTQLATTDTQYF. CDR3 nucleotide sequence: TGCGCCAGCAGCAAAGGAACGCAACTAGCGACTACAGATACGCAGTATTTT. The V and J genes are TRBV5-1 and TRBJ2-3, with 7 bases aligning to TRBD2. The V segment lost 4 bases and the J segment 3 bases; nucleotides outside the gene matches: 14. CDR1 and CDR2 from the germline V gene are SGHRS and YFSETQ. This CDR3 spans 17 amino acids.

The chain has TRBV7-2 and TRBJ2-4; weak D call: TRBD1 (5 bases). V lost 4 bases to trimming and J lost 6 bases, with 16 bases between them. CDR3 length equals 15 residues. In germline, CDR1 is SGHTA, CDR2 FQGNSA. CDR3 protein: CASSSGGATGNIQYF. As DNA, the CDR3 is TGTGCCAGCAGCTCAGGTGGGGCGACGGGAAACATTCAGTACTTC.

This chain connects TRBV14 to TRBJ1-2; possible D gene TRBD1, 6 bases. Germline V gene data show CDR1 as SGHDN and CDR2 as FVKESK. This CDR3 contains 17 residues. V lost 6 bases, J lost 5 bases, and 25 bases lay in between. CDR3 DNA: TGTGCCAGCAGTCCTCCTTCACACCCCGGGACACGATATGGCTACACCTTC. Translated, it gives CASSPPSHPGTRYGYTF.

V is TRBV2 and J is TRBJ1-6; 8 positions agree with TRBD1. V lost 8 bases and J lost 4; bases outside the gene matches: 10. The CDR3 covers 16 residues. CDR1 is SNHLY, CDR2 FYNNEI, per germline. CDR3 loop: CASDSQGAAYNSPLHF. The CDR3, as DNA: TGTGCCAGCGATTCCCAGGGGGCCGCATATAATTCACCCCTCCACTTT.

The gene calls are TRBV9 and TRBJ2-1; 10 bases map to TRBD2. The CDR3 contains 16 residues. Germline CDR1 reads SGDLS; CDR2 reads YYNGEE. V lost 0 bases, J lost 4 bases, and 4 bases stayed unmatched. The chain's CDR3 is CASSVASGSWYNEQFF. The CDR3 nucleotides are TGTGCCAGCAGCGTAGCTAGCGGGAGTTGGTACAATGAGCAGTTCTTC.

This clone is a singleton in its sample. V usage is TRBV5-5 and J usage is TRBJ2-5, with a weak D call TRBD2 (6 bases). The length of the CDR3 is 16 residues. Trimming stripped 0 bases from V and 4 bases from J, with 16 bases between. Germline V gives CDR1 SGHKS, CDR2 YYEKEE (reference sequence). DNA of the CDR3: TGTGCCAGCAGCTTGGCCTTATCAGCGGGTCTAGAGACCCAGTACTTC. Amino acid sequence: CASSLALSAGLETQYF.

This sequence joins TRBV18 and TRBJ2-1; 9 bases fit TRBD2. Germline V lookup: CDR1 KGHSH, CDR2 LQKENI. The V and J ends lost 8 bases and 0 bases, in that order; junction bases with no gene match: 2. This CDR3 region has 14 residues. In nucleotides, the CDR3 is TGTGCCAGCCATAGCGGGAGCTCCTACAATGAGCAGTTCTTC. Translation: CASHSGSSYNEQFF. Variable domain in full (rest from reference TRBV18 and TRBJ2-1): NAGVMQNPRHLVRRRGQEARLRCSPMKGHSHVYWYRQLPEEGLKFMVYLQKENIIDESGMPKERFSAEFPKEGPSILRIQQVVRGDSAAYFCASHSGSSYNEQFFGPGTRLTVL.

The genes are TRBV4-3 and TRBJ2-3, with 13 bases lining up with TRBD2. Germline V lookup: CDR1 LGHNA, CDR2 YSLEER. V dropped 0 bases and J dropped 6; count of bases not matched to a gene: 9. There are 18 residues in the CDR3. DNA for the CDR3: TGCGCCAGCAGCCAAGAACCCGGGACTAGCGGGGCGGGGGATACGCAGTATTTT. Translation gives CASSQEPGTSGAGDTQYF.

The CDR3 nucleotides read TGTGCCAGCAGCTGGCGTCTAGCGGGAGCGGGAACAGATACGCAGTATTTT. Its translation is CASSWRLAGAGTDTQYF. This rearrangement joins TRBV5-5 to TRBJ2-3, with TRBD2 identical over 10 bases. This CDR3 has 17 amino acids. Germline CDR1 and CDR2: SGHKS and YYEKEE (reference sequence). V dropped 3 bases and J dropped 3; count of bases not matched to a gene: 10.

The V and J genes are TRBV19 and TRBJ2-2, with D maybe TRBD1 (5 bases). The length of the CDR3 is 15 residues. From germline, CDR1 is LNHDA and CDR2 SQIVND (reference sequence). Trimming stripped 7 bases from V and 0 bases from J, with 12 bases between. The CDR3 bases are TGTGCCAGTAAATCTGGACAACCGAACACCGGGGAGCTGTTTTTT. Amino acid sequence: CASKSGQPNTGELFF.

The rearrangement uses TRBV6-5 and TRBJ2-3; D possibly corresponds to TRBD1 (5 bases). This CDR3 has 15 residues. Germline assignment: CDR1 MNHEY and CDR2 SVGAGI. Trimming removed 4 bases at V and 3 bases at J, with 14 bases between. The CDR3 DNA reads TGTGCCAGCAGTTGGGGCAGGAGACAAACAGATACGCAGTATTTT. Amino acids: CASSWGRRQTDTQYF.

This clone was detected only a few times. This rearrangement joins TRBV6-2 or TRBV6-3 to TRBJ1-1; TRBD1 aligns across 11 bases. This CDR3 region has 17 residues. Germline V gene data show CDR1 as MNHEY and CDR2 as SVGEGT. Losses at the gene ends were 1 base for V and 4 bases for J; bases not matched to a gene: 8. For the CDR3, the DNA is TGTGCCAGCAGTTACTTGGACAGGGGGCGCGGGGTCACTGAAGCTTTCTTT. Translating it yields CASSYLDRGRGVTEAFF.

V is TRBV25-1 and J is TRBJ2-3; D call uncertain. CDR1 MGHDK and CDR2 SYGVNS come from the germline V gene. CDR3 length: 16 amino acids. Trimming shortened V by 1 base and J by 2 bases, and 13 bases separated the two germline ends. The CDR3 DNA sequence: TGTGCCAGCAGTGAATTAATAGGCGGTTCCACAGATACGCAGTATTTT. It is translated as CASSELIGGSTDTQYF.

J is TRBJ1-2 and V is TRBV9; 7 bases line up with TRBD1. CDR3 length equals 16 residues. With 0 bases clipped from V and 5 bases from J, the junction kept 10 bases outside the gene matches. CDR1 and CDR2 from the germline V gene are SGDLS and YYNGEE. CDR3 residues: CASSVDRDSLLYGYTF. The CDR3 coding sequence is TGTGCCAGCAGCGTAGATCGGGACAGTTTGTTATATGGCTACACCTTC.

The V call is TRBV29-1, the J call TRBJ2-2; 13 bases line up with TRBD2. This CDR3 contains 16 residues. V lost 4 bases and J lost 4; bases outside the gene matches: 6. The germline CDR1 and CDR2 sequences are SQVTM and ANQGSEA. CDR3 sequence: CSVGLAGGRGTGELFF. The DNA of the CDR3 is TGCAGCGTTGGACTAGCGGGGGGACGAGGCACCGGGGAGCTGTTTTTT.

The rearrangement joins TRBV30 to TRBJ2-3; D may be TRBD2 (5 bases). The CDR3 is 14 residues long. V was pared by 6 bases and J by 0 bases, with 13 bases between. The V gene's germline CDR1 is GTSNPN and CDR2 SVGIG (reference sequence). This chain's CDR3 is CACKRPQSTDTQYF. In DNA, the CDR3 is TGTGCCTGCAAGCGGCCCCAAAGCACAGATACGCAGTATTTT.

The chain links TRBV18 to TRBJ2-3; 8 bases fit TRBD1. J gave up 4 bases and V 3 bases, and 3 bases lay outside the gene matches. The CDR3 contains 14 residues. The V gene's germline CDR1 is KGHSH and CDR2 LQKENI. CDR3 loop: CASSPSQGADTQYF. The CDR3 region has the DNA TGTGCCAGCTCACCCTCACAGGGGGCAGATACGCAGTATTTT.

This chain connects TRBV10-1 to TRBJ2-7; 8 positions match TRBD2. With V trimmed by 6 bases and J by 5 bases, 9 bases remained unmatched. Germline CDR1 reads WNHNN; CDR2 reads SYGVQD (reference sequence). The CDR3 runs to 14 residues. The CDR3 is CASRPSGSFDEQYF. CDR3 sequence (DNA): TGCGCCAGCAGACCAAGCGGGAGTTTCGACGAGCAGTACTTC.

This clone was counted only a few times. The rearrangement links TRBV7-3 to TRBJ2-5, with TRBD2 as a possible D gene (7 bases). The CDR3 runs 14 residues. Germline CDR1 and CDR2: SGHTA and FQGTGA. V gave up 5 bases and J gave up 2 bases, with 12 bases separating them. As DNA, the CDR3 is TGTGCCAGCAGCCGCGGGGGCACTCAAGAGACCCAGTACTTC. This encodes CASSRGGTQETQYF.

In this sample, this clone turned up once. The genes are TRBV15 and TRBJ2-1, with a weak D call TRBD2 (6 bases). V lost 3 bases, J lost 0 bases, and 12 bases lay in between. The length of the CDR3 is 16 residues. Germline CDR1 LNHNV, CDR2 YYDKDF (reference sequence). The CDR3 nucleotides are TGTGCCACCAGCAGTTCGGCGGGAAGCTCCTACAATGAGCAGTTCTTC. Its protein is CATSSSAGSSYNEQFF.

The rearrangement joins TRBV6-6 to TRBJ1-6; a possible D gene is TRBD1 (6 bases). V gave up 5 bases and J gave up 6 bases, with 20 bases separating them. There are 17 residues in the CDR3. CDR1 MNHNY and CDR2 SVGAGI come from the germline V gene (reference sequence). CDR3 nucleotide sequence: TGTGCCAGCAGTCGCCTTTTCAGGGGCTTGAGTAATTCACCCCTCCACTTT. It specifies CASSRLFRGLSNSPLHF.

This sequence joins TRBV7-3 and TRBJ2-3; D possibly corresponds to TRBD2 (5 bases). V was trimmed by 3 bases and J by 0 bases, leaving 10 bases between them. The CDR3 is 15 residues long. Germline CDR1 SGHTA, CDR2 FQGTGA. The CDR3 nucleotides read TGTGCCAGCAGCTTGGACGGGAAAAGCACAGATACGCAGTATTTT. The encoded protein is CASSLDGKSTDTQYF. The complete variable domain, with remaining parts taken from reference TRBV7-3 and TRBJ2-3, reads GAGVSQTPSNKVTEKGKYVELRCDPISGHTALYWYRQSLGQGPEFLIYFQGTGAADDSGLPNDRFFAVRPEGSVSTLKIQRTERGDSAVYLCASSLDGKSTDTQYFGPGTRLTVL.

The chain recombines TRBV5-6 with TRBJ1-6, with unresolved D. V lost 3 bases and J 0 bases, leaving 16 bases between the germline ends. From germline, CDR1 is SGHDT and CDR2 YYEEEE. The CDR3 has 18 amino acids. The CDR3 nucleotides are TGTGCCAGCAGCTGGAGTATGGTGGAGAGCTCCTATAATTCACCCCTCCACTTT. Protein: CASSWSMVESSYNSPLHF.

V gene TRBV24-1 combines with J gene TRBJ1-2; no clear D. The germline CDR1 and CDR2 sequences are KGHDR and SFDVKD. This CDR3 has 13 amino acids. V was pared by 4 bases and J by 4 bases, with 9 bases between. The CDR3 here is CATSDPTSYGYTF. CDR3 bases: TGTGCCACCAGTGACCCAACGAGCTATGGCTACACCTTC.

As DNA, the CDR3 is TGTGCCAGCAGTTTAGGCCTGGGGGGGAATGAAGCTTTCTTT. It encodes CASSLGLGGNEAFF. The rearrangement joins TRBV28 to TRBJ1-1; possible D gene TRBD1, 5 bases. Trimming removed 2 bases at V and 7 bases at J, with 14 bases between. The CDR3 has 14 residues. Germline lookup yields CDR1 MDHEN and CDR2 SYDVKM.

The V and J genes are TRBV5-4 and TRBJ1-2; 7 bases are a match to TRBD1. The germline V gene encodes CDR1 SGHNT and CDR2 YYREEE (reference sequence). CDR3 length: 15 residues. Germline trimming cut 0 bases from V and 1 base from J; bases unmatched to any gene: 3. The CDR3 DNA reads TGTGCCAGCAGCTTGGATCCAGGGGGTAACTATGGCTACACCTTC. It is translated as CASSLDPGGNYGYTF.